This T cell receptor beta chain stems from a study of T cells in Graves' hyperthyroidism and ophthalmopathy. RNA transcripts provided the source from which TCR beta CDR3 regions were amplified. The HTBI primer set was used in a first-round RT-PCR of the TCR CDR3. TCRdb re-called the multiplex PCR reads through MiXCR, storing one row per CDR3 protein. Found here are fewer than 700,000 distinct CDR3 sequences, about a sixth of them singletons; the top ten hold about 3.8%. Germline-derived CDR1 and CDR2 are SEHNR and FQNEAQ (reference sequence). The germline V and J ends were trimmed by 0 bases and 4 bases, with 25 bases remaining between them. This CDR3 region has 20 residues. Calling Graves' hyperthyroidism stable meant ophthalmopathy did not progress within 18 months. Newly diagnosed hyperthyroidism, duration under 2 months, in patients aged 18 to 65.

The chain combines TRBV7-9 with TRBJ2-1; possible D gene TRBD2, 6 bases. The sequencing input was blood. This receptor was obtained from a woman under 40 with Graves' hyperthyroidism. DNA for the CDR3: TGTGCCAGCAGCTTAGCGCAGGGACTCCGATCCGACTCCAGATACAATGAGCAGTTCTTC. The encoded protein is CASSLAQGLRSDSRYNEQFF.